Below are 25 T cell receptor beta chains sequenced from a single sample in a study of CD8 T cells in ankylosing spondylitis. TCRdb analysed the 5' RACE reads with MiXCR anew, one entry per CDR3 protein. This sample has roughly 250,000 distinct CDR3 sequences, with around 7.8% found just once. The specimen sequenced was blood, either unsorted or a sorted T cell fraction (not recorded which). Receptor source: a male donor with ankylosing spondylitis or in good health (not recorded which).

The chain combines TRBV3-1 with TRBJ1-2; 9 bases line up with TRBD1. The CDR3 length is 14 residues. Trimming cost V 0 bases and J 9 bases; bases outside gene matches: 5. Germline assignment: CDR1 LGHDT and CDR2 YNNKEL (reference sequence). The CDR3 DNA sequence: TGTGCCAGCAGCCAAGACCCCGGGACAGGGCGCTACACCTTC. Its protein is CASSQDPGTGRYTF. The variable domain in full, with the rest retrieved from reference TRBV3-1 and TRBJ1-2, is DTAVSQTPKYLVTQMGNDKSIKCEQNLGHDTMYWYKQDSKKFLKIMFSYNNKELIINETVPNRFSPKSPDKAHLNLHINSLELGDSAVYFCASSQDPGTGRYTFGSGTRLTVV.

This clonotype is medium-sized (0.01 to 0.1%) within its sample. The chain links TRBV20-1 to TRBJ1-2; TRBD1 agrees at 12 bases. This CDR3 has 15 amino acids. The V and J ends lost 4 bases and 4 bases, in that order; junction bases with no gene match: 7. Per the germline V gene, CDR1 is DFQATT and CDR2 is SNEGSKA (reference sequence). The CDR3 nucleotides are TGCAGTGCTACCCCGGGACAGGGGGCAAGCTATGGCTACACCTTC. As protein: CSATPGQGASYGYTF.

This clonotype occurred many times. V is TRBV12-3 or TRBV12-4 and J is TRBJ1-1, with TRBD1 as a possible D gene (5 bases). This CDR3 is built from 13 residues. Trimming pared 6 bases from V and 5 bases from J, leaving 13 bases between. CDR3 coding DNA: TGTGCCAGCAGCCCCTTGGGGGTGACTGAAGCTTTCTTT. Translation: CASSPLGVTEAFF.

This clonotype has at least ten counts. V is TRBV7-2 and J is TRBJ2-1; D tentatively reads TRBD1 or TRBD2 (5 bases each). Germline values: CDR1 SGHTA, CDR2 FQGNSA. V lost 5 bases and J lost 7, with 12 bases in between. This CDR3 has 13 amino acids. This CDR3 is CASSKGPLNEQFF. The CDR3 DNA is TGTGCCAGCAGCAAGGGACCACTAAATGAGCAGTTCTTC.

This clonotype was counted at least ten times. The chain links TRBV19 to TRBJ1-1; the D gene is possibly TRBD1 (5 bases). This CDR3 has 13 amino acids. The V end was cut by 4 bases, the J end by 1 base, with 7 bases between. The V gene's germline CDR1 is LNHDA and CDR2 SQIVND (reference sequence). The CDR3 region is CASSTTGNTEAFF. CDR3 bases: TGTGCCAGTAGTACCACAGGGAACACTGAAGCTTTCTTT. Looking up the rest from reference TRBV19 and TRBJ1-1 gives the full variable domain: DGGITQSPKYLFRKEGQNVTLSCEQNLNHDAMYWYRQDPGQGLRLIYYSQIVNDFQKGDIAEGYSVSREKKESFPLTVTSAQKNPTAFYLCASSTTGNTEAFFGQGTRLTVV.

This clonotype was counted at least ten times. The rearrangement uses TRBV20-1 and TRBJ2-7; D gene ambiguous. Looked up from germline, CDR1 is DFQATT and CDR2 is SNEGSKA (reference sequence). This CDR3 spans 14 amino acids. V lost 2 bases, J lost 0 bases, and 11 bases lay in between. As DNA, the CDR3 is TGCAGTGCTAGATCGCCAGAGAGCTCCTACGAGCAGTACTTC. This sequence encodes CSARSPESSYEQYF.

This sequence joins TRBV20-1 and TRBJ2-3; TRBD2 matches at 9 bases. CDR1 DFQATT and CDR2 SNEGSKA come from the germline V gene (reference sequence). Unmatched junction bases numbered 6, after V lost 6 bases and J lost 2 bases. This CDR3 contains 14 residues. This CDR3 is CSALSGGTTDTQYF. The CDR3 coding sequence is TGCAGTGCCCTCAGCGGGGGGACCACAGATACGCAGTATTTT.

This clonotype was seen repeatedly, ten times or more. The chain joins TRBV7-2 to TRBJ2-2; D unclear. CDR1 and CDR2 (germline): SGHTA, FQGNSA. V lost 5 bases to trimming and J lost 3 bases, with 16 bases between them. The CDR3 extends over 16 amino acids. CDR3 coding DNA: TGTGCCAGCAGCCGACGACTGGGCCAAGACACCGGGGAGCTGTTTTTT. It specifies CASSRRLGQDTGELFF.

The chain has TRBV12-3 or TRBV12-4 and TRBJ1-5; 8 bases are shared with TRBD1. The V and J ends lost 7 bases and 2 bases, in that order; junction bases with no gene match: 13. The length of the CDR3 is 17 residues. The CDR3 is CASTARVGQGGNQPQHF. CDR3 DNA: TGTGCCAGCACCGCACGGGTCGGACAGGGAGGCAATCAGCCCCAGCATTTT.

This clonotype was seen repeatedly, ten times or more. The chain employs TRBV12-3 or TRBV12-4 and TRBJ2-3; unclear D gene. The V end lost 7 bases, the J end lost 6 bases, and 11 bases lay between the germline ends. This CDR3 is built from 12 residues. For the CDR3, the DNA is TGTGCCAGCACCAGAGAGGCGGATACGCAGTATTTT. It encodes CASTREADTQYF.

This clonotype occurred a few times. CDR3 in DNA: TGCGCCAGCAGCTTCATGAGTGAAGAGACCCAGTACTTC. Translation gives CASSFMSEETQYF. The V call is TRBV5-1, the J call TRBJ2-5; D unclear. The CDR3 is made up of 13 amino acids. Germline assignment: CDR1 SGHRS and CDR2 YFSETQ. V dropped 2 bases and J dropped 3 bases, with 8 bases sitting between them.

This clonotype has at least ten counts. The chain is built from TRBV20-1 and TRBJ2-1, with a weak D call TRBD2 (6 bases). Germline values: CDR1 DFQATT, CDR2 SNEGSKA (reference sequence). This CDR3 comprises 14 residues. Between the trimmed V and J ends, which lost 5 bases and 7 bases, there was a span of 18 bases. In DNA form, the CDR3 reads TGCAGTGCTGCCCCTGGTAGCGGCTCAAATGAGCAGTTCTTC. It codes for CSAAPGSGSNEQFF.

In this sample, this clonotype turned up many times. The genes are TRBV20-1 and TRBJ1-1; unclear D gene. The CDR3 has 14 residues. With 1 base removed from V and 2 bases from J, the gap between germline ends came to 11 bases. Germline loops: CDR1 DFQATT, CDR2 SNEGSKA (reference sequence). The CDR3 DNA follows: TGCAGTGCTAGAGGAAGTGTAGGAAACACTGAAGCTTTCTTT. Amino acid sequence: CSARGSVGNTEAFF.

This clonotype has a single count. The rearrangement links TRBV20-1 to TRBJ2-3; TRBD2 agrees at 16 bases. Germline V lookup: CDR1 DFQATT, CDR2 SNEGSKA (reference sequence). The CDR3 runs 19 residues. J lost 2 bases, V lost 1 base, and 9 bases had no gene match. DNA of the CDR3: TGCAGTGCTAGAGTACGTCGGGGACTAGCGGGGGGGCCCACAGATACGCAGTATTTT. Encoded protein: CSARVRRGLAGGPTDTQYF.

This chain links TRBV7-9 with TRBJ2-7; TRBD1 aligns across 8 bases. V dropped 2 bases and J dropped 7; count of bases not matched to a gene: 4. Germline CDR1 SEHNR, CDR2 FQNEAQ (reference sequence). The CDR3 is 13 residues long. The CDR3 region is CASSLQGASEQYF. DNA for the CDR3: TGTGCCAGCAGCTTACAGGGGGCGAGTGAGCAGTACTTC.

The chain recombines TRBV25-1 with TRBJ2-2; D uncertain. Trimming cost V 0 bases and J 5 bases, with 10 bases left between them. This CDR3 is built from 15 residues. CDR1 is MGHDK, CDR2 SYGVNS, per germline. The CDR3 region has the DNA TGTGCCAGCAGTGAATATAGGGTCGGGACCGGGGAGCTGTTTTTT. Translated, it gives CASSEYRVGTGELFF. Based on the CDR3 plus reference TRBV25-1 and TRBJ2-2, the full variable domain is EADIYQTPRYLVIGTGKKITLECSQTMGHDKMYWYQQDPGMELHLIHYSYGVNSTEKGDLSSESTVSRIRTEHFPLTLESARPSHTSQYLCASSEYRVGTGELFFGEGSRLTVL.

This clonotype was seen many times. This chain connects TRBV4-3 to TRBJ2-1; tentatively, D is TRBD1 (6 bases). Deletions cut 3 bases from V and 8 bases from J, with 11 bases between. The germline V gene has CDR1 LGHNA and CDR2 YSLEER. This CDR3 has 13 amino acids. CDR3 coding DNA: TGCGCCAGCAGCCAGGCACAGGGATATGAGCAGTTCTTC. Amino acid sequence: CASSQAQGYEQFF.

This clonotype came up many times. V is TRBV7-8 and J is TRBJ2-2; D remains ambiguous. The CDR3 totals 15 residues. V lost 6 bases to trimming and J lost 2 bases, with 13 bases between them. The germline gives CDR1 SGHVS, CDR2 FQNEAQ. The chain's CDR3 is CASSSGQVNTGELFF. CDR3 in DNA: TGTGCCAGCAGTTCAGGCCAGGTTAACACCGGGGAGCTGTTTTTT.

In regard to this clonotype: This may come from a read error, since a much larger clone is one base off. The chain recombines TRBV20-1 with TRBJ2-3; D remains ambiguous. Germline CDR1 reads DFQATT; CDR2 reads SNEGSKA (reference sequence). V lost 6 bases and J lost 4, with 20 bases in between. This CDR3 is built from 15 residues. The chain's CDR3 is CSARKHGYSADTQYF. CDR3 nucleotides: TGCAGTGCCCGGAAACATGGGTACTCGGCAGATACGCAGTATTTT.

This clonotype appeared many times. The V gene is TRBV7-9, the J gene TRBJ1-2, with D possibly TRBD1 on 5 matching bases. The CDR3 length is 12 residues. V was shortened by 1 base and J by 8 bases, with 8 bases between the two germline ends. Germline V gene sequence: CDR1 SEHNR, CDR2 FQNEAQ (reference sequence). The CDR3 protein is CASSLDRKGYTF. CDR3 coding DNA: TGTGCCAGCAGCTTAGACAGGAAAGGCTACACCTTC.

This clonotype appeared many times. The chain employs TRBV7-2 and TRBJ2-2; D call uncertain. V lost 3 bases and J lost 3, with 8 bases in between. The CDR3 runs to 14 residues. Per the germline V gene, CDR1 is SGHTA and CDR2 is FQGNSA. DNA for the CDR3: TGTGCCAGCAGCTTCCGCCCGTACACCGGGGAGCTGTTTTTT. Its protein product is CASSFRPYTGELFF. Complete variable domain (other parts from reference TRBV7-2 and TRBJ2-2): GAGVSQSPSNKVTEKGKDVELRCDPISGHTALYWYRQSLGQGLEFLIYFQGNSAPDKSGLPSDRFSAERTGGSVSTLTIQRTQQEDSAVYLCASSFRPYTGELFFGEGSRLTVL.

There are many counts of this clonotype. The gene calls are TRBV4-2 and TRBJ2-3; 7 positions agree with TRBD2. The V segment lost 0 bases and the J segment 3 bases; nucleotides outside the gene matches: 15. Per germline, CDR1 LGHNA and CDR2 YNFKEQ. The CDR3 has 19 amino acids. The CDR3, as DNA: TGTGCCAGCAGCCAAGATCCCCCTGGTCTTGCGGGAGCGACAGATACGCAGTATTTT. Its protein is CASSQDPPGLAGATDTQYF.

This clonotype has ten or more counts. The chain employs TRBV29-1 and TRBJ2-3, with 9 bases identical to TRBD2. J gave up 2 bases and V 3 bases, and 9 bases lay outside the gene matches. The CDR3 length is 16 residues. The germline CDR1 and CDR2 sequences are SQVTM and ANQGSEA. The CDR3 nucleotides read TGCAGCGTTGAGGGTCGGCTAGCGGGACTCACAGATACGCAGTATTTT. Translating gives CSVEGRLAGLTDTQYF.

As to this clonotype: A read error may be the cause here, since a much bigger clone is one base away. The chain has TRBV7-9 and TRBJ2-2, with D possibly TRBD2 on 6 matching bases. The CDR3 sequence is 14 residues long. Germline CDR1 and CDR2: SEHNR and FQNEAQ (reference sequence). In DNA, the CDR3 is TGTGCCAGCAGAACTCGTGGCGTTGGCGGGGAGCTGTTATTT. Translating gives CASRTRGVGGELLF.

This clonotype was picked up many times. The CDR3 coding sequence is TGTGCCAGCACCGATAGGGGAGGCCAAGAGACCCAGTACTTC. Translating it yields CASTDRGGQETQYF. This rearrangement joins TRBV7-2 to TRBJ2-5; possible D gene TRBD2, 6 bases. Germline CDR1 reads SGHTA; CDR2 reads FQGNSA. The V end lost 7 bases, the J end lost 1 base, and 13 bases lay between the germline ends. CDR3 length equals 14 residues. The whole variable domain, remainder taken from reference TRBV7-2 and TRBJ2-5, is GAGVSQSPSNKVTEKGKDVELRCDPISGHTALYWYRQSLGQGLEFLIYFQGNSAPDKSGLPSDRFSAERTGGSVSTLTIQRTQQEDSAVYLCASTDRGGQETQYFGPGTRLLVL.